This entry describes one TCR beta chain. Germline V gene sequence: CDR1 LNHDA, CDR2 SQIVND (reference sequence). V lost 5 bases and J lost 5, with 5 bases in between. This CDR3 region has 11 residues. The data are from a study of Ad26.COV2.S vaccination and SARS-CoV-2 variants. Profiling relied on immunoSEQ multiplex PCR, and the TCRdb table lists in-frame clones only, not all of them. The data show 200,000 to 250,000 clones, roughly 90% seen once. As to treatment: 15 to 20 received Ad26.COV2.S at low or high dose, single or two shots; about 5 received placebo; per-sample allocation not given. Day 63 after the first injection of vaccine or placebo was the sampling time.

This specimen was peripheral blood, taken in a trial of Ad26.COV2.S vaccine versus placebo. The V gene is TRBV19, the J gene TRBJ2-3; D not resolved. This sequence originates from a person between 18 and 59 years old who received the Ad26.COV2.S COVID-19 vaccine or a placebo. The CDR3 is CASSYGDTQYF. The CDR3 nucleotides read TGTGCCAGTAGTTATGGAGATACGCAGTATTTT.